Following are 9 T cell receptor beta chains from one sample sequenced in a study of OX40 agonist ivuxolimab in advanced cancers. The library relied on the immunoSEQ multiplex PCR assay. Imported from immuneACCESS, the table was reduced by TCRdb to in-frame sequences with V and J called. These copies leave out some clones; in studies compared against another copy, an unresolved V gene accounts for under half, and the cause of the remainder is not known. This sample comprises tens of thousands of clones, roughly 81% of them detected only once. The top ten constitute 15% to 20% of the sample. The specimen was CD4+ or CD8+ T cells sorted from blood, collected in a trial of the OX40 agonist ivuxolimab. Receptor source: an adult with an advanced solid tumor such as melanoma, head and neck, liver or kidney cancer.

This chain connects TRBV11-2 to TRBJ1-1; 9 bases map to TRBD1. Germline CDR1 is SGHAT and CDR2 is FQNNGV. Trimming removed 5 bases from V and 4 bases from J; junction bases left unmatched: 11. The length of the CDR3 is 16 residues. The CDR3 reads CASSEDSGQGGTEAFF. CDR3 nucleotide sequence: TGTGCCAGCAGCGAAGACTCGGGACAGGGTGGCACTGAAGCTTTCTTT. Filled out from reference TRBV11-2 and TRBJ1-1, the complete variable domain reads EAGVAQSPRYKIIEKRQSVAFWCNPISGHATLYWYQQILGQGPKLLIQFQNNGVVDDSQLPKDRFSAERLKGVDSTLKIQPAKLEDSAVYLCASSEDSGQGGTEAFFGQGTRLTVV.

The count of this clone is one. CDR3 bases: TGTGCCAGCAGTGAAAATCGGTTGTTGGTGACCGGGGAGCTGTTTTTT. This encodes CASSENRLLVTGELFF. The rearrangement joins TRBV2 to TRBJ2-2; D remains ambiguous. Germline-derived CDR1 and CDR2 are SNHLY and FYNNEI. The V and J ends lost 2 bases and 5 bases respectively, with 15 bases between them. This CDR3 has 16 amino acids.

The rearrangement links TRBV2 to TRBJ1-1; TRBD1 is a possible D gene (5 bases). The germline V and J ends were trimmed by 6 bases and 5 bases, with 10 bases remaining between them. Germline CDR1 reads SNHLY; CDR2 reads FYNNEI. The CDR3 has 12 residues. CDR3 loop: CASRREGTEAFF. The CDR3 DNA reads as TGTGCCAGCAGGAGGGAGGGGACTGAAGCTTTCTTT.

DNA for the CDR3: TGTGCCAGCAGCTTAACGGGACAGGGTGGTGATACGCAGTATTTT. This gives the protein CASSLTGQGGDTQYF. This chain connects TRBV7-2 to TRBJ2-3; 9 bases line up with TRBD1. Trimming removed 2 bases from V and 6 bases from J; junction bases left unmatched: 6. The CDR3 is 15 residues long. From germline, CDR1 is SGHTA and CDR2 FQGNSA.

The J gene is TRBJ2-4, the V gene TRBV5-1; D gene uncertain. The CDR3 has 16 residues. Germline V lookup: CDR1 SGHRS, CDR2 YFSETQ. Trimming left V 2 bases short and J 1 base short, with 13 bases between. CDR3 residues: CASSFGLIGAKNIQYF. The CDR3 DNA is TGCGCCAGCAGCTTTGGCCTGATTGGGGCCAAAAACATTCAGTACTTC.

Here the CDR3 reads CASSLLGLAGPTQYF. As DNA, the CDR3 is TGTGCCAGCAGCTTGCTGGGACTAGCGGGGCCGACCCAGTACTTC. The chain links TRBV5-6 to TRBJ2-5, with TRBD2 matching over 13 bases. Germline CDR1 and CDR2: SGHDT and YYEEEE. This CDR3 region has 15 residues. The V gene end was trimmed by 1 base and the J gene end by 7 bases; junction bases not matched to a gene: 4.

V usage is TRBV7-9 and J usage is TRBJ2-2; TRBD2 matches 10 bases. In germline, CDR1 is SEHNR, CDR2 FQNEAQ (reference sequence). The CDR3 has 17 residues. V was pared by 5 bases and J by 2 bases, with 8 bases of the junction left unmatched. The CDR3 nucleotides read TGTGCCAGCAGCACTACTGGACTAGCGGTTAACACCGGGGAGCTGTTTTTT. Protein product: CASSTTGLAVNTGELFF.

This clone was detected a few times. The chain is built from TRBV9 and TRBJ2-1; D is perhaps TRBD2 (5 bases). The germline V gene encodes CDR1 SGDLS and CDR2 YYNGEE. CDR3 length: 19 residues. V lost 4 bases and J lost 4, with 27 bases in between. The CDR3, as DNA: TGTGCCAGCAGCAACCCCGGAAATAAGGACTCGACAATGTACAATGAGCAGTTCTTC. It specifies CASSNPGNKDSTMYNEQFF.

The chain couples TRBV7-9 to TRBJ1-1; a weak D match, TRBD1 (5 bases). Trimming shortened V by 5 bases and J by 8 bases, and 12 bases separated the two germline ends. CDR1 and CDR2 from the germline V gene are SEHNR and FQNEAQ (reference sequence). The length of the CDR3 is 12 residues. CDR3 amino acids: CASSPRAREAFF. In DNA, the CDR3 is TGTGCCAGCAGCCCCAGGGCGAGGGAAGCTTTCTTT. Full variable domain (missing parts from reference TRBV7-9 and TRBJ1-1): DTGVSQNPRHKITKRGQNVTFRCDPISEHNRLYWYRQTLGQGPEFLTYFQNEAQLEKSRLLSDRFSAERPKGSFSTLEIQRTEQGDSAMYLCASSPRAREAFFGQGTRLTVV.